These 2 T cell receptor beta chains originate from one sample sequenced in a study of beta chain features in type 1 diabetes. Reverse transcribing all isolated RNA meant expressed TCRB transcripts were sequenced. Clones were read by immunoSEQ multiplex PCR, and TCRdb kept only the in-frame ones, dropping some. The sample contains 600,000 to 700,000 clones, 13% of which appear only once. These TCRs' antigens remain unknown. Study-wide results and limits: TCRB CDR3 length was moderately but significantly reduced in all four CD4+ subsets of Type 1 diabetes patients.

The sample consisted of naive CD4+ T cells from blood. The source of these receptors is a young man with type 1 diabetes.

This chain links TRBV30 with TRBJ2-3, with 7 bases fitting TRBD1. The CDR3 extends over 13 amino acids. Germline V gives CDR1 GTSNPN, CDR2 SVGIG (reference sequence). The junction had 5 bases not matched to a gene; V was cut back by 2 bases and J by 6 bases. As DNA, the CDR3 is TGTGCCTGGAGTAACAGGGGCAGGGATACGCAGTATTTT. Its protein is CAWSNRGRDTQYF.

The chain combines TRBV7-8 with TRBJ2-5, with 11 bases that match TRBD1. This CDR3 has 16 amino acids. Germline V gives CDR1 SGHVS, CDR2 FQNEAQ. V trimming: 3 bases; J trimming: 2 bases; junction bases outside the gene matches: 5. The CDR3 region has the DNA TGTGCCAGCAGCTTCCGGGACAGGGGGGAGCAAGAGACCCAGTACTTC. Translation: CASSFRDRGEQETQYF.